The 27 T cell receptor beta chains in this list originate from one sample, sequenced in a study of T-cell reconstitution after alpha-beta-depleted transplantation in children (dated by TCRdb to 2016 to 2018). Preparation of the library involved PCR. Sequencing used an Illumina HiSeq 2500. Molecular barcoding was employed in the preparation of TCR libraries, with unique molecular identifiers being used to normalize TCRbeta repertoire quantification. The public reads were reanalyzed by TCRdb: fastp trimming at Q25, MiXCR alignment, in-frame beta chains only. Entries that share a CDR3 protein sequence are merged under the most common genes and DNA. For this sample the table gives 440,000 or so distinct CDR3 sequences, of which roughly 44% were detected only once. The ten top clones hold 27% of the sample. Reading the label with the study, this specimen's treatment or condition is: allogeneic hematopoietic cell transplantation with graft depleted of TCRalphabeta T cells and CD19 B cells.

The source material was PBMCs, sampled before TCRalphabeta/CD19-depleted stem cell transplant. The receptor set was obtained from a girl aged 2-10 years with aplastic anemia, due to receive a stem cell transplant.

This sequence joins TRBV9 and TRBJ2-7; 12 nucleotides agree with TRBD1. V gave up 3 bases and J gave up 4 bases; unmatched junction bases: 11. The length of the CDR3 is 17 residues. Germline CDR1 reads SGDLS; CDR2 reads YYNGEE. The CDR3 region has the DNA TGTGCCAGCAGCGGTCCGACCGGGACAGGGGGCGCTTACGAGCAGTACTTC. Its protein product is CASSGPTGTGGAYEQYF.

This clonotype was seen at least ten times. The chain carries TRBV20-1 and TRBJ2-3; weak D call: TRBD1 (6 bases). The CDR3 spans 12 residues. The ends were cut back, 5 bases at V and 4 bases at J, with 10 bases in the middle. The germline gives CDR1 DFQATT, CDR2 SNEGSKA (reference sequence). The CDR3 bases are TGCAGTGCTGGACAGACCGCAGATACGCAGTATTTT. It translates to CSAGQTADTQYF.

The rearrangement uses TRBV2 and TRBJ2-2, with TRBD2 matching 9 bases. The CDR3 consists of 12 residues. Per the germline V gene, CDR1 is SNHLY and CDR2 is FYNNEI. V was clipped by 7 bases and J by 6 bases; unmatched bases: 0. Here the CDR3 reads CASKREAGELFF. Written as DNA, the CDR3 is TGTGCCAGCAAGCGGGAGGCCGGGGAGCTGTTTTTT.

The CDR3 is CASSLALEGNEQFF. CDR3 bases: TGTGCCAGCAGCTTAGCGCTCGAGGGGAATGAGCAGTTCTTC. The chain is built from TRBV7-2 and TRBJ2-1; tentatively, D is TRBD1 or TRBD2 (5 bases each). Trimming removed 0 bases at V and 7 bases at J, with 10 bases between. CDR1 and CDR2 from the germline V gene are SGHTA and FQGNSA. The CDR3 has 14 amino acids. Filled out from reference TRBV7-2 and TRBJ2-1, the complete variable domain reads GAGVSQSPSNKVTEKGKDVELRCDPISGHTALYWYRQSLGQGLEFLIYFQGNSAPDKSGLPSDRFSAERTGGSVSTLTIQRTQQEDSAVYLCASSLALEGNEQFFGPGTRLTVL.

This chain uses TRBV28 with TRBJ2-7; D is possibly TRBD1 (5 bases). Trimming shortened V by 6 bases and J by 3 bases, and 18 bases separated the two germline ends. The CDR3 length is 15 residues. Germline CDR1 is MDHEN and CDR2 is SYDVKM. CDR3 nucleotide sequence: TGTGCCAGCAGCGCCGAGTGGGGCGCCGGCTACGAGCAGTACTTC. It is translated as CASSAEWGAGYEQYF.

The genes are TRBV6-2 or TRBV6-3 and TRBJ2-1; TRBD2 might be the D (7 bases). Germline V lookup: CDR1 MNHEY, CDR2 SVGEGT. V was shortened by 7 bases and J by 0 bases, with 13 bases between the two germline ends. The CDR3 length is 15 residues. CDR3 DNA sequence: TGTGCCAGCACTAAGGGGGGGAGCTCCTACAATGAGCAGTTCTTC. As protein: CASTKGGSSYNEQFF.

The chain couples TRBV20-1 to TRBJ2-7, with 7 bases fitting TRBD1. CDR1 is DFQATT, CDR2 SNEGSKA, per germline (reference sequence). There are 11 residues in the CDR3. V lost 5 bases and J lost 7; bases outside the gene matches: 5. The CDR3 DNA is TGCAGTGCTCCGGGACAGCGGGAGCAGTACTTC. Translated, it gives CSAPGQREQYF.

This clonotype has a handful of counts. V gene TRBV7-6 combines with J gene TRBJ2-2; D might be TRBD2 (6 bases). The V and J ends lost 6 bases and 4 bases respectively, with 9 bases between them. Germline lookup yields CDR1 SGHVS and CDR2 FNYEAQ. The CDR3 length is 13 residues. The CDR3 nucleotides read TGTGCCAGCAGAACTAGCCTCACCGGGGAGCTGTTTTTT. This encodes CASRTSLTGELFF. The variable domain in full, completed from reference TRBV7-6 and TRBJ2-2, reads GAGVSQSPRYKVTKRGQDVALRCDPISGHVSLYWYRQALGQGPEFLTYFNYEAQQDKSGLPNDRFSAERPEGSISTLTIQRTEQRDSAMYRCASRTSLTGELFFGEGSRLTVL.

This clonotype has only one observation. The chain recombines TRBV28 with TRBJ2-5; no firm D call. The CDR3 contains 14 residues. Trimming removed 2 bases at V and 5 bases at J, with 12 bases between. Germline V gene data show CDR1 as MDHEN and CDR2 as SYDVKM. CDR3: CASSLPSRSETQYF. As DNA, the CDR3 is TGTGCCAGCAGTTTACCTTCGAGGAGTGAGACCCAGTACTTC.

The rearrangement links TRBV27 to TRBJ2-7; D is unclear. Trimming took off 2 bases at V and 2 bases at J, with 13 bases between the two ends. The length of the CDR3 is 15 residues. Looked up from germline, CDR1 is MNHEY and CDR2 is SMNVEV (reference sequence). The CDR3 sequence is CASSLSPIGPYEQYF. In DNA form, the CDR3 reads TGTGCCAGCAGTTTAAGTCCGATAGGTCCCTACGAGCAGTACTTC.

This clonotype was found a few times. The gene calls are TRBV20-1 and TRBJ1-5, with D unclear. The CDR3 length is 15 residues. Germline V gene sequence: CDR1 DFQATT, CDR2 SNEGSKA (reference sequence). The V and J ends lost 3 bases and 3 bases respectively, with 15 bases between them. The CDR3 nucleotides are TGCAGTGCTAGTAAGGCGGCGGCCCACAATCAGCCCCAGCATTTT. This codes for CSASKAAAHNQPQHF.

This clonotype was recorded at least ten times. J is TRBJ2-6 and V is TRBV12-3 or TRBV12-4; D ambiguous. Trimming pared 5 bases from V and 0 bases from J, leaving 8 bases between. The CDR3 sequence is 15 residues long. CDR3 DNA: TGTGCCAGCAGTCCGGCCGACTCTGGGGCCAACGTCCTGACTTTC. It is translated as CASSPADSGANVLTF.

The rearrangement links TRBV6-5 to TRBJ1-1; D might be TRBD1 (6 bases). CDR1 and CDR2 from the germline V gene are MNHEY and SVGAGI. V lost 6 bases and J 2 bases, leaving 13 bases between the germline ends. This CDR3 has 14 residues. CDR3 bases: TGTGCCAGCAGCTATGACAGGAGCAACACTGAAGCTTTCTTT. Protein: CASSYDRSNTEAFF.

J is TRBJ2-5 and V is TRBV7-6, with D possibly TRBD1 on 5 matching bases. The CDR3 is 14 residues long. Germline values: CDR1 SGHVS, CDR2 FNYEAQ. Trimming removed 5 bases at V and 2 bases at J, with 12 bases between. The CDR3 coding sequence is TGTGCCAGCAGCCTCGGACACCAACAAGAGACCCAGTACTTC. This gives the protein CASSLGHQQETQYF.

CDR3 bases: TGCAGCGTTGATGTGGGACATTACAATGAGCAGTTCTTC. Translating it yields CSVDVGHYNEQFF. This chain connects TRBV29-1 to TRBJ2-1, with a weak D call TRBD1 (6 bases). Trimming stripped 3 bases from V and 4 bases from J, with 10 bases between. The CDR3 length is 13 residues. Germline V lookup: CDR1 SQVTM, CDR2 ANQGSEA.

CDR3 region: CSAREGYQETQYF. CDR3 bases: TGCAGTGCCCGAGAGGGCTATCAAGAGACCCAGTACTTC. J is TRBJ2-5 and V is TRBV20-1; a weak D match, TRBD2 (5 bases). The CDR3 contains 13 residues. Trimming stripped 6 bases from V and 2 bases from J, with 13 bases between. The germline gives CDR1 DFQATT, CDR2 SNEGSKA (reference sequence).

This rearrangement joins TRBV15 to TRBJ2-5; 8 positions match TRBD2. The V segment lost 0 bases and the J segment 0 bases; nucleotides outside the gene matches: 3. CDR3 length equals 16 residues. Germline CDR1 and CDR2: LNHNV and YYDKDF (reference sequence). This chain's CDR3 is CATSRDPSGYQETQYF. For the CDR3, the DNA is TGTGCCACCAGCAGAGACCCTAGCGGGTACCAAGAGACCCAGTACTTC.

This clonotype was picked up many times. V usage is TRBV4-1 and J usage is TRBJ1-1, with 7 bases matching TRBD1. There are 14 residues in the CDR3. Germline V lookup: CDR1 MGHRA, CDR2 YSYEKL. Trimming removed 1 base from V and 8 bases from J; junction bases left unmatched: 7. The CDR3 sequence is CASSQGPGTDEAFF. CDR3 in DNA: TGCGCCAGCAGCCAAGGACCGGGGACAGACGAAGCTTTCTTT.

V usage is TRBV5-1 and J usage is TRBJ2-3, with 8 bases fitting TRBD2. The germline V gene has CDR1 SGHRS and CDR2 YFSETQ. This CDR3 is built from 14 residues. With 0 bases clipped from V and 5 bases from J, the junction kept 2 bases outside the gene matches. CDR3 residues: CASSLGSGRDTQYF. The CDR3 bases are TGCGCCAGCAGCTTGGGAAGCGGGAGAGATACGCAGTATTTT.

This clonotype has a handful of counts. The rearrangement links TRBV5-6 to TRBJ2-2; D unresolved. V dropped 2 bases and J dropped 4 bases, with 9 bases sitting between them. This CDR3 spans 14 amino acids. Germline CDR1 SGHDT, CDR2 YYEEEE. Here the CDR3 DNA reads TGTGCCAGCAGCTTCCCCCAATTCACCGGGGAGCTGTTTTTT. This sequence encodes CASSFPQFTGELFF.

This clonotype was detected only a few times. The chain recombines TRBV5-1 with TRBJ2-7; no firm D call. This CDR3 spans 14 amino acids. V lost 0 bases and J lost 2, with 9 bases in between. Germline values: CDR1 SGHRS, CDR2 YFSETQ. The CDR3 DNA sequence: TGCGCCAGCAGCTTGGGGACCTCCGCCTACGAGCAGTACTTC. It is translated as CASSLGTSAYEQYF.

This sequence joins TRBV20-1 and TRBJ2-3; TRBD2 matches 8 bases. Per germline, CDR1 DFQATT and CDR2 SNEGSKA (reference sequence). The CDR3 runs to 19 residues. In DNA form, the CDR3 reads TGCTGGGCTAGAGATACCCAACGACTAGCGAGGGAGATTGCAGATACGCAGTATTTT. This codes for CWARDTQRLAREIADTQYF.

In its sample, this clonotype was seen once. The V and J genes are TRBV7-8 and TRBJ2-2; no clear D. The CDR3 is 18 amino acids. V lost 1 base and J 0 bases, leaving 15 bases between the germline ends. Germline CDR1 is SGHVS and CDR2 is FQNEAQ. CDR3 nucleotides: TGTGCCAGCAGCTTAGTGGCTTTCAAGCGAACGAACACCGGGGAGCTGTTTTTT. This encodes CASSLVAFKRTNTGELFF.

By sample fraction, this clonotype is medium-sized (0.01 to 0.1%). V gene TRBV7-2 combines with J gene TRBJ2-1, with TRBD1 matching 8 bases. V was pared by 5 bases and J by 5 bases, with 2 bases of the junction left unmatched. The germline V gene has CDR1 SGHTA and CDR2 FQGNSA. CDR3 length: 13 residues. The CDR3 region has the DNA TGTGCCAGCAGCAAGACAGGGGACAATGAGCAGTTCTTC. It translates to CASSKTGDNEQFF.

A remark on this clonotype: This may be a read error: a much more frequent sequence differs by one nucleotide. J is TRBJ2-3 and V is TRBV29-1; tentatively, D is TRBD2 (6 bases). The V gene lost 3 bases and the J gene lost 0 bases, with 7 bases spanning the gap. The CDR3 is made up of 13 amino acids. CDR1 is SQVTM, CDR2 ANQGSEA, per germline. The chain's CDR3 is CSVDRGSTDTQYF. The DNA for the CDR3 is TGCAGCGTTGACCGGGGGAGCACAGATACGCAGTATTTT.

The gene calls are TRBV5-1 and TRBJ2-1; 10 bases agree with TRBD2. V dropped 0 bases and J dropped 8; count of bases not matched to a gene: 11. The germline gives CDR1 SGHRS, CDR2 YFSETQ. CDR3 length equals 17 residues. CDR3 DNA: TGCGCCAGCAGCTTGGATCCCAAACTAGCGGGATTCGATGAGCAGTTCTTC. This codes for CASSLDPKLAGFDEQFF.

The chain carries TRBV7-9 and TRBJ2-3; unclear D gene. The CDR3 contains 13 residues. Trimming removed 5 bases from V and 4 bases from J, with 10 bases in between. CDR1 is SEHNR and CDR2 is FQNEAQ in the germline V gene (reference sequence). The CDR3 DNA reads TGTGCCAGCAGCGCCCGGGTATCAGATACGCAGTATTTT. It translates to CASSARVSDTQYF.